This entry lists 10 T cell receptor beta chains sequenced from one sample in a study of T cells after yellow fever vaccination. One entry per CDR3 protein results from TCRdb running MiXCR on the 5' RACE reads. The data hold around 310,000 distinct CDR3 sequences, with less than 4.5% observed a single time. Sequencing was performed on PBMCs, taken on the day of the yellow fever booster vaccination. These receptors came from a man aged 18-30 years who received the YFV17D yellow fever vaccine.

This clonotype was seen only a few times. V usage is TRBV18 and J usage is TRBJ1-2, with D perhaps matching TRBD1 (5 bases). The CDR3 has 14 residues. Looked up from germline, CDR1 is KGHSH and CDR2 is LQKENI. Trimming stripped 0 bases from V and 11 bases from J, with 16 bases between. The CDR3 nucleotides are TGTGCCAGCTCACCACCCTCGCAGGGCCCGGGATACACCTTC. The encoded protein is CASSPPSQGPGYTF.

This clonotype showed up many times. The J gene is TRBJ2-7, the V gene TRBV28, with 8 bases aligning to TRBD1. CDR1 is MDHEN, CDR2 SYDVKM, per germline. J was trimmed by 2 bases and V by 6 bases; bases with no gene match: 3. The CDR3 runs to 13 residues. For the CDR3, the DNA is TGTGCCAGCAGGACAGGGGCCGCCTACGAGCAGTACGTC. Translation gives CASRTGAAYEQYV.

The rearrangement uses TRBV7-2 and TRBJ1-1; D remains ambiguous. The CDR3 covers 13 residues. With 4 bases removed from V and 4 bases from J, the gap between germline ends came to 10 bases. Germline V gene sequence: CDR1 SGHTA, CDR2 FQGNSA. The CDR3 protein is CASSSEKGTEAFF. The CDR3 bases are TGTGCCAGCAGCTCAGAAAAGGGCACTGAAGCTTTCTTT.

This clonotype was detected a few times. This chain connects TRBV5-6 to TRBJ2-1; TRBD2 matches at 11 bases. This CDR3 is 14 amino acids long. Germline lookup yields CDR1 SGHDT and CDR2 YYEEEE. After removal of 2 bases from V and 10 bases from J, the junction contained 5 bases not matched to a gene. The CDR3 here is CASSFSGGAGEQFF. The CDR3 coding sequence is TGTGCCAGCAGCTTTAGCGGGGGGGCCGGGGAGCAGTTCTTC.

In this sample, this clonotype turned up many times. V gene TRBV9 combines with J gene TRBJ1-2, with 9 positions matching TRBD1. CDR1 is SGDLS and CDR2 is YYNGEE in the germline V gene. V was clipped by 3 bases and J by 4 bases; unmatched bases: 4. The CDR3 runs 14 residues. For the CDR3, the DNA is TGTGCCAGCAGCGAGACAGGGGGGGGCTATGGCTACACCTTC. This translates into CASSETGGGYGYTF.

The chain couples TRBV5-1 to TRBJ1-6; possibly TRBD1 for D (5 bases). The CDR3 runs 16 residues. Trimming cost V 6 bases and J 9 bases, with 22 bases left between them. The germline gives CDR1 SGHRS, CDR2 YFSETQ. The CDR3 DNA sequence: TGCGCCAGCACAGAGGGAACACACAGGACTCTTTCACCCCTCCACTTT. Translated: CASTEGTHRTLSPLHF. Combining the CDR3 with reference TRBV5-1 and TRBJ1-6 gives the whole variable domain KAGVTQTPRYLIKTRGQQVTLSCSPISGHRSVSWYQQTPGQGLQFLFEYFSETQRNKGNFPGRFSGRQFSNSRSEMNVSTLELGDSALYLCASTEGTHRTLSPLHFGNGTRLTVT.

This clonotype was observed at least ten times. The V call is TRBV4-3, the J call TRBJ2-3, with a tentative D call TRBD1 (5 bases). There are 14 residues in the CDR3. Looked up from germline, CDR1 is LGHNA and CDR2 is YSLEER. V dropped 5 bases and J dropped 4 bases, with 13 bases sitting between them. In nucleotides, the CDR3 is TGCGCCAGCAGCAATCTAGAAGGGGCAGATACGCAGTATTTT. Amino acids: CASSNLEGADTQYF.

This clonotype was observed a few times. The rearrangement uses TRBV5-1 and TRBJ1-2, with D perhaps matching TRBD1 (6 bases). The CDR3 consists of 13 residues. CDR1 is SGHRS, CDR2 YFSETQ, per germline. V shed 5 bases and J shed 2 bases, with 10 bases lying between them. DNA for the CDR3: TGCGCCAGCAGACGCGACAGGAACTATGGCTACACCTTC. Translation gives CASRRDRNYGYTF.

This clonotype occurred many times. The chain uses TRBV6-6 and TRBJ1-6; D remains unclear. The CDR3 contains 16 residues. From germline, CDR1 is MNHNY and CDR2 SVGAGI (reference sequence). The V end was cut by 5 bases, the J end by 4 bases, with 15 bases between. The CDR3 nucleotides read TGTGCCAGCAGTGGGCAGAAAAATTATTATAATTCACCCCTCCACTTT. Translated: CASSGQKNYYNSPLHF.

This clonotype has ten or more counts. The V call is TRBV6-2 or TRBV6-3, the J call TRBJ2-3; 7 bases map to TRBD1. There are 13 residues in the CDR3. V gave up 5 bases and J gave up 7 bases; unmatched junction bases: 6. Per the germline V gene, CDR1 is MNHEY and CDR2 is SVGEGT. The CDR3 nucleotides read TGTGCCAGCAGTGGGACAGACCTTTATACGCAGTATTTT. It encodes CASSGTDLYTQYF.